This TCR beta chain stems from a study of CD8 T cells in ankylosing spondylitis. CDR3 length equals 13 residues. V was clipped by 4 bases and J by 10 bases; unmatched bases: 7. Germline loops: CDR1 WNHNN, CDR2 SYGVQD (reference sequence). TCRdb ran MiXCR on the 5' RACE reads and lists one entry per CDR3 protein. This repertoire shows approximately 540,000 distinct CDR3 sequences, roughly 13% found once; its top ten account for almost 7%. General study points: A TCR beta motif of under ten highly homologous variants seemed to mark ankylosing spondylitis blood.

In the case of this clonotype: Its antigen remains unknown.

The TCR originated in a male donor with ankylosing spondylitis. The chain employs TRBV10-1 and TRBJ1-5; TRBD1 agrees at 7 bases. Sequencing was done on a sample of blood, either unsorted or a sorted T cell fraction (not recorded which). As DNA, the CDR3 is TGCGCCAGCAGTGCGGACAGGCCAAGTCCCCAGCATTTT. It codes for CASSADRPSPQHF.